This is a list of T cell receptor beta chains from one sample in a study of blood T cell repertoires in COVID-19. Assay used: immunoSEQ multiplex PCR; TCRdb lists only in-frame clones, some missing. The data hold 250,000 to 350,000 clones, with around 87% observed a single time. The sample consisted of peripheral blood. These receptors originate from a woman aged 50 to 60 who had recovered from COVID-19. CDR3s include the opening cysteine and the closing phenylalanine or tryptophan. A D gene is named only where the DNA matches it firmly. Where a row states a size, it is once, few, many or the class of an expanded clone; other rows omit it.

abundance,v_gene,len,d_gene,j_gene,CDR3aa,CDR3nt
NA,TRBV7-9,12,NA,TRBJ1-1,CASSSQNTEAFF,TGTGCCAGCAGTTCCCAAAACACTGAAGCTTTCTTT
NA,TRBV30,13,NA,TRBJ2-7,CAWSVTASYEQYF,TGTGCCTGGAGTGTAACAGCCTCCTACGAGCAGTACTTC
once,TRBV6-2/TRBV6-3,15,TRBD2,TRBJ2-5,CASSYGGLAGETQYF,TGTGCCAGCAGTTATGGGGGACTAGCGGGGGAGACCCAGTACTTC
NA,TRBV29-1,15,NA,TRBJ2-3,CSVEDRRGSTDTQYF,TGCAGCGTTGAAGATCGGCGGGGAAGCACAGATACGCAGTATTTT
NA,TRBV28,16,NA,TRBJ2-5,CASSPPRGDDGETQYF,TGTGCCAGCAGTCCACCCAGGGGCGACGATGGGGAGACCCAGTACTTC
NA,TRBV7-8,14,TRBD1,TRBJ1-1,CASSLVSRGRGAFF,TGTGCCAGCAGCTTAGTCTCCAGGGGGCGAGGAGCTTTCTTT
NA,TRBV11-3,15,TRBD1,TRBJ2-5,CASSLGTGFVETQYF,TGTGCCAGCAGCTTAGGGACAGGGTTTGTAGAGACCCAGTACTTC
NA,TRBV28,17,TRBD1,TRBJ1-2,CASSYPLGTADVYGYTF,TGTGCCAGCAGTTACCCTCTGGGGACAGCCGATGTCTATGGCTACACCTTC
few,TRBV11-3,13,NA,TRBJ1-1,CASSFSLNTEAFF,TGTGCCAGCAGCTTTTCTTTGAACACTGAAGCTTTCTTT
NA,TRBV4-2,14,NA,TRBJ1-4,CASSPGSGGEKLFF,TGTGCCAGCAGTCCAGGGTCGGGCGGCGAAAAACTGTTTTTT
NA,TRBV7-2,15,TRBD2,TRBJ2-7,CASSSSGLASAEQYF,TGTGCCAGCAGCTCGAGCGGACTAGCGTCCGCCGAGCAGTACTTC
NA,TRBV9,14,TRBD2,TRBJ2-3,CASGDSGGADTQYF,TGTGCCAGCGGGGATAGCGGGGGGGCAGATACGCAGTATTTT
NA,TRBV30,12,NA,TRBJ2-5,CAWSSSRETQYF,TGTGCCTGGAGCAGCTCGAGGGAGACCCAGTACTTC
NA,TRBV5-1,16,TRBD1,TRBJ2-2,CASSLVTGWTTGELFF,TGCGCCAGCAGCTTAGTGACAGGGTGGACCACCGGGGAGCTGTTTTTT
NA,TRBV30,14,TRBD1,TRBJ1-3,CAWSHRGRGNTIYF,TGTGCCTGGAGTCACAGGGGGCGCGGAAACACCATATATTTT
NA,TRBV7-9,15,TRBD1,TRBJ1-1,CASSPWTGWGTEAFF,TGTGCCAGCAGCCCTTGGACAGGGTGGGGCACTGAAGCTTTCTTT
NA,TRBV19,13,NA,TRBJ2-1,CASNGRGWNEQFF,TGTGCCAGTAATGGTAGGGGATGGAATGAGCAGTTCTTC
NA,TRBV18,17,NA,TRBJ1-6,CASSSTEERSYNSPLHF,TGTGCCAGCTCCTCGACGGAAGAGCGCTCCTATAATTCACCCCTCCACTTT
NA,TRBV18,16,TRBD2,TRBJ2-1,CASSPTSGSFNNEQFF,TGTGCCAGCTCACCAACTAGCGGGAGCTTCAACAATGAGCAGTTCTTC
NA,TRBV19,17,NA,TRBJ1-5,CASSTLGAGDSNQPQHF,TGTGCCAGTAGTACCCTGGGTGCAGGGGATAGCAATCAGCCCCAGCATTTT
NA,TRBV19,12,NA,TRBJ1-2,CASSISGYGYTF,TGTGCCAGTAGTATTTCAGGGTATGGCTACACCTTC
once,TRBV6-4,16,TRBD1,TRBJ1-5,CASTSRDRGGNQPQHF,TGTGCCAGCACAAGTAGGGACAGGGGCGGCAATCAGCCCCAGCATTTT
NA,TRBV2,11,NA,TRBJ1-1,CASSMNTEAFF,TGTGCCAGCTCCATGAACACTGAAGCTTTCTTT
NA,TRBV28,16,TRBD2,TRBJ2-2,CASPPAGAGNTGELFF,TGTGCCAGCCCCCCGGCGGGAGCCGGGAACACCGGGGAGCTGTTTTTT
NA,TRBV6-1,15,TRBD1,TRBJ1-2,CASSEAGQINYGYTF,TGTGCCAGCAGTGAAGCGGGACAGATCAACTATGGCTACACCTTC
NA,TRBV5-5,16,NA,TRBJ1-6,CASSRQVSSYNSPLHF,TGTGCCAGCAGCAGACAGGTTAGCTCCTATAATTCACCCCTCCACTTT
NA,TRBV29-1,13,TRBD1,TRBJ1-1,CSVVRTGGPEAFF,TGCAGCGTTGTCCGCACAGGGGGCCCTGAAGCTTTCTTT
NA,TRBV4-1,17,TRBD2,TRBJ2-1,CASSQDPLAGTYNEQFF,TGCGCCAGCAGCCAAGATCCGCTAGCGGGCACATACAATGAGCAGTTCTTC
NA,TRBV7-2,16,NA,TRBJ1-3,CASSPFSGGTGNTIYF,TGTGCCAGCAGCCCCTTTTCGGGGGGAACTGGAAACACCATATATTTT